The clone carrying this T cell receptor beta chain is a singleton in its sample. The target antigen is unknown. The entry originates in a study of PD-1 blockade in classical Hodgkin lymphoma. This CDR3 comprises 15 residues. Trimming removed 6 bases from V and 4 bases from J; junction bases left unmatched: 9. Germline-derived CDR1 and CDR2 are SNHLY and FYNNEI. The method was immunoSEQ multiplex PCR; TCRdb's version includes in-frame clones alone and lacks a portion of them. Of almost 85,000 clones detected, 75% to 90% appear once; the ten largest clones hold less than 25%. Every patient relapsed after autologous stem cell transplantation, and brentuximab vedotin exposure varied. Whole-study results and caveats: The study found that TCR diversity rose significantly by C4D1 in CD4+ but not CD8+ cells. Relapsed/refractory patients reportedly had lower baseline diversity than newly diagnosed patients.

This clonotype was obtained from a human donor with classical Hodgkin lymphoma. The specimen comprised peripheral blood mononuclear cells (PBMCs), sampled at baseline. This chain connects TRBV2 to TRBJ1-2; 9 bases align to TRBD1. The CDR3 is CASREDRGEIYGYTF. In DNA, the CDR3 is TGTGCCAGCAGGGAGGACAGGGGAGAAATCTATGGCTACACCTTC.